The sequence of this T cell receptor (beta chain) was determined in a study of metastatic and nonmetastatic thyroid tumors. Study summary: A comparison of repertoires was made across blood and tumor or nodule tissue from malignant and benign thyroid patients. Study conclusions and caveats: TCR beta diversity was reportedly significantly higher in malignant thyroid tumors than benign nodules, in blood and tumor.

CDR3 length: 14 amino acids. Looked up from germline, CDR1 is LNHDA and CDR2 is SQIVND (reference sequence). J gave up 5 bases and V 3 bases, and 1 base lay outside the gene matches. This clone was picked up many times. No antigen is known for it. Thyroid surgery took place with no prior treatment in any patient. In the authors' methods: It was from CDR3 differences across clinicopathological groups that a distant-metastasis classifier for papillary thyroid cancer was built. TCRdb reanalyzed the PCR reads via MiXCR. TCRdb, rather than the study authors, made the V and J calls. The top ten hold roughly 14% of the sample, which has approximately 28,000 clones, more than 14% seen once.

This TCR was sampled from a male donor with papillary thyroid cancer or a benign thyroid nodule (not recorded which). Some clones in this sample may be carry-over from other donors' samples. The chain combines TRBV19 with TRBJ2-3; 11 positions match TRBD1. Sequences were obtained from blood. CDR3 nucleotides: TGTGCCAGTAGTATCGGGACAGGGGGAGATACGCAGTATTTT. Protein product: CASSIGTGGDTQYF. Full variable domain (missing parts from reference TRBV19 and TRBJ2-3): DGGITQSPKYLFRKEGQNVTLSCEQNLNHDAMYWYRQDPGQGLRLIYYSQIVNDFQKGDIAEGYSVSREKKESFPLTVTSAQKNPTAFYLCASSIGTGGDTQYFGPGTRLTVL.